This T cell receptor (beta chain) was sequenced for a study of T cell changes during pregnancy in multiple sclerosis. Data came from immunoSEQ multiplex PCR; TCRdb stores just in-frame clones and leaves some out. The sample carries tens of thousands of clones, just over 90% recorded once. In this sample, this clone turned up once. Specimen: peripheral blood, collected in the second trimester of pregnancy. The receptor was derived from a female donor with multiple sclerosis, enrolled in a pregnancy study.

The CDR3 protein is CASSLRAPSTDTQYF. The DNA of the CDR3 is TGTGCCAGCAGTTTACGCGCTCCGAGCACAGATACGCAGTATTTT. The chain combines TRBV27 with TRBJ2-3; D call uncertain. The CDR3 sequence is 15 residues long. V shed 2 bases and J shed 0 bases, with 9 bases lying between them. The V gene's germline CDR1 is MNHEY and CDR2 SMNVEV (reference sequence).